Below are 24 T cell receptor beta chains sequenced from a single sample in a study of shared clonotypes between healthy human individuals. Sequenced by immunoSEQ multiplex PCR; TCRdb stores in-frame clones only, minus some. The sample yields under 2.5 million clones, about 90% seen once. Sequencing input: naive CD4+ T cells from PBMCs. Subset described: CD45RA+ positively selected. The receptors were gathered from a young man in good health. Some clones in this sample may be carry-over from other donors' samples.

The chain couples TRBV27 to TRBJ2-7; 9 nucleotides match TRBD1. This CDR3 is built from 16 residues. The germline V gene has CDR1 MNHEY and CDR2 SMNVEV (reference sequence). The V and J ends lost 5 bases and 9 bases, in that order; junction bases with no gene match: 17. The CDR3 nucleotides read TGTGCCAGCAGTAACCCTATCCGGGACAGGGCTACGAGGCAGTACTTC. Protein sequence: CASSNPIRDRATRQYF.

CDR3 sequence (DNA): TGTGCCAGCAGTTCAAACTCTGGGGCCAACGTCCTGACTTTC. Translated, it gives CASSSNSGANVLTF. This chain joins TRBV28 and TRBJ2-6; D is uncertain. The germline gives CDR1 MDHEN, CDR2 SYDVKM. V dropped 4 bases and J dropped 0 bases, with 4 bases sitting between them. The CDR3 is made up of 14 amino acids.

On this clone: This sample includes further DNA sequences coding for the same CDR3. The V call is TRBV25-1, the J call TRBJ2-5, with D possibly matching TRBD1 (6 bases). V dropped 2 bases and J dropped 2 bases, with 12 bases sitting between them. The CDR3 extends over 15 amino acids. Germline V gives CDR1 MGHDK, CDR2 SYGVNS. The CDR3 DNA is TGTGCCAGCAGTGAAAGTGGTAGGGGGCAAGAGACCCAGTACTTC. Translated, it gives CASSESGRGQETQYF.

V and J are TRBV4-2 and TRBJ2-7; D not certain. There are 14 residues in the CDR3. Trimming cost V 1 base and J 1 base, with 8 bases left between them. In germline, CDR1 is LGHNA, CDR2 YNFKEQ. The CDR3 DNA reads TGTGCCAGCAGCCAAGTGTCAGGTTCCTACGAGCAGTACTTC. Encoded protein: CASSQVSGSYEQYF.

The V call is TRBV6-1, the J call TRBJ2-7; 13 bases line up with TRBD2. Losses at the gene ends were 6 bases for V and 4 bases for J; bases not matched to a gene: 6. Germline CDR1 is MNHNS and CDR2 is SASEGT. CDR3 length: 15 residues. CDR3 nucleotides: TGTGCCAGCAGCCCTGGACTAGCGGGAGTTTACGAGCAGTACTTC. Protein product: CASSPGLAGVYEQYF.

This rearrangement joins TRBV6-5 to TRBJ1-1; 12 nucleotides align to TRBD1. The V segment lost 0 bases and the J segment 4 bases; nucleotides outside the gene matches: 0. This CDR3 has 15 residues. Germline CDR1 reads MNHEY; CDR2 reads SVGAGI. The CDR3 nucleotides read TGTGCCAGCAGTTACTCGGGACAGGGGGCCACTGAAGCTTTCTTT. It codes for CASSYSGQGATEAFF.

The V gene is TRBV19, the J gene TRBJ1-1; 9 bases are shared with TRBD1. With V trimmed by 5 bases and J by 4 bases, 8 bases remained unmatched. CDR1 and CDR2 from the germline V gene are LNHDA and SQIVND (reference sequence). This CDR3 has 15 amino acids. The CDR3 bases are TGTGCCAGTAGTGCATTACAGGGGGCCGGCACTGAAGCTTTCTTT. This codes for CASSALQGAGTEAFF. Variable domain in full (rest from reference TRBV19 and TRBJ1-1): DGGITQSPKYLFRKEGQNVTLSCEQNLNHDAMYWYRQDPGQGLRLIYYSQIVNDFQKGDIAEGYSVSREKKESFPLTVTSAQKNPTAFYLCASSALQGAGTEAFFGQGTRLTVV.

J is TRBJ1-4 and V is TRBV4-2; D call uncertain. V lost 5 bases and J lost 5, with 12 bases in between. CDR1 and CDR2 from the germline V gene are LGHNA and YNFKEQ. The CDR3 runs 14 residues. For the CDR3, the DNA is TGTGCCAGCAGCTTGGAAGGGTTGAATGAAAAACTGTTTTTT. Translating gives CASSLEGLNEKLFF.

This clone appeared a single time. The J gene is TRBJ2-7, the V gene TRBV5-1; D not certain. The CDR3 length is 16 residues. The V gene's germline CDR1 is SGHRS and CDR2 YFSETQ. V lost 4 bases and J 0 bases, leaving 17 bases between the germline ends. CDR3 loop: CASSTHPPPGSYEQYF. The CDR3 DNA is TGCGCCAGCAGCACACATCCACCCCCTGGCTCCTACGAGCAGTACTTC.

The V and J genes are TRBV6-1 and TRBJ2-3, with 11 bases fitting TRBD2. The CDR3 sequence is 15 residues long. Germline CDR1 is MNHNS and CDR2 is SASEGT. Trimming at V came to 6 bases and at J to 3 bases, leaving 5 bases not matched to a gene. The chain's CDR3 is CASRVAGGVTDTQYF. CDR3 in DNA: TGTGCCAGCAGGGTAGCGGGAGGGGTAACAGATACGCAGTATTTT.

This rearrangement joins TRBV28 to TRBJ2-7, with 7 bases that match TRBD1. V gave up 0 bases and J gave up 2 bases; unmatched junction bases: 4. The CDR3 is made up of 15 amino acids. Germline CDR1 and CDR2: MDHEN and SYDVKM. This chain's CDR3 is CASSLWGQPTYEQYF. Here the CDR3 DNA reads TGTGCCAGCAGTTTATGGGGACAGCCAACCTACGAGCAGTACTTC.

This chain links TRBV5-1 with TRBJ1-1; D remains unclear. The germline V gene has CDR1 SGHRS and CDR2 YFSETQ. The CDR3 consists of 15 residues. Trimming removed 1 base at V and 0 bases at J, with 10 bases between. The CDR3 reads CASSLLADLNTEAFF. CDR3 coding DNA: TGCGCCAGCAGCTTGCTTGCGGATCTGAACACTGAAGCTTTCTTT.

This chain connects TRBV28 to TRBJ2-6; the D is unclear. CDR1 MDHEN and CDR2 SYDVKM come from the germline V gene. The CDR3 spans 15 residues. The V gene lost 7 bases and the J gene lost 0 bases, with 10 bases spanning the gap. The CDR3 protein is CASIGPASGANVLTF. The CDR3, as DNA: TGTGCCAGCATTGGGCCGGCCTCTGGGGCCAACGTCCTGACTTTC. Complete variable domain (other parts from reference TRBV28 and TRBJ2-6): DVKVTQSSRYLVKRTGEKVFLECVQDMDHENMFWYRQDPGLGLRLIYFSYDVKMKEKGDIPEGYSVSREKKERFSLILESASTNQTSMYLCASIGPASGANVLTFGAGSRLTVL.

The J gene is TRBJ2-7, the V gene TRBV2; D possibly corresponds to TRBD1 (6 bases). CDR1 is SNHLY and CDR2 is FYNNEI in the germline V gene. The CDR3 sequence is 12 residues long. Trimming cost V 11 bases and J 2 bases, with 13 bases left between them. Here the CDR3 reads CAGSGQPYEQYF. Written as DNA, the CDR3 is TGTGCCGGATCGGGACAACCCTACGAGCAGTACTTC. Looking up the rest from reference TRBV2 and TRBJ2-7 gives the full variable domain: EPEVTQTPSHQVTQMGQEVILRCVPISNHLYFYWYRQILGQKVEFLVSFYNNEISEKSEIFDDQFSVERPDGSNFTLKIRSTKLEDSAMYFCAGSGQPYEQYFGPGTRLTVT.

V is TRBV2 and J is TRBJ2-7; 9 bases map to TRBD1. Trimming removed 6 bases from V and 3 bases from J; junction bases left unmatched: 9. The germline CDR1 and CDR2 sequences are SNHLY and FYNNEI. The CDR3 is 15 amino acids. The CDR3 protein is CASRQDGQGSYEQYF. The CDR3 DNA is TGTGCCAGCAGACAGGACGGACAGGGGAGCTACGAGCAGTACTTC.

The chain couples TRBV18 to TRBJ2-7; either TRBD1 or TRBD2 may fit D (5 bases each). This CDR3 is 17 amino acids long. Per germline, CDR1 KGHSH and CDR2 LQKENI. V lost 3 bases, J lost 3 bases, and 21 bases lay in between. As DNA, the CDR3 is TGTGCCAGCTCACCTAACACCGGGGCAGGTGGAAGCTACGAGCAGTACTTC. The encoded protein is CASSPNTGAGGSYEQYF.

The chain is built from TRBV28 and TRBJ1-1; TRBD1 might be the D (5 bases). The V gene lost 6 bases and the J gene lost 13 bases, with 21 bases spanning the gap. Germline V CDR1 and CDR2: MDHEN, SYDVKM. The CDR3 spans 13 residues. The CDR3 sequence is CASSLGLGREDFF. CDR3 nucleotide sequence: TGTGCCAGCAGCTTAGGTCTTGGCAGGGAGGATTTCTTT.

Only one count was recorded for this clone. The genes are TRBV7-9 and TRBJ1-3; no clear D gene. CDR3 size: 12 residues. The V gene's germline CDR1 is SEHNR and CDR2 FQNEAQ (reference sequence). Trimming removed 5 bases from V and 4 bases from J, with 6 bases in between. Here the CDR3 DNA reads TGTGCCAGCAGCCCCGCCGGAAACACCATATATTTT. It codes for CASSPAGNTIYF.

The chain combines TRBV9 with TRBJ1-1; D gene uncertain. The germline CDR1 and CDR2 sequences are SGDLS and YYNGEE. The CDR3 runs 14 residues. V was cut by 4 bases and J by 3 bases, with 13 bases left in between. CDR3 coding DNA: TGTGCCAGCAGCTCAGGAGTGAGGGACACTGAAGCTTTCTTT. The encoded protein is CASSSGVRDTEAFF.

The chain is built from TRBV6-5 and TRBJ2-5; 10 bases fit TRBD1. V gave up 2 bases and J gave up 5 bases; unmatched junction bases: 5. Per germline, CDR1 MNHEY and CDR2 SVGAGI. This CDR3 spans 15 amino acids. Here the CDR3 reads CASSYGTGAGETQYF. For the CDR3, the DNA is TGTGCCAGCAGTTACGGGACAGGGGCCGGGGAGACCCAGTACTTC.

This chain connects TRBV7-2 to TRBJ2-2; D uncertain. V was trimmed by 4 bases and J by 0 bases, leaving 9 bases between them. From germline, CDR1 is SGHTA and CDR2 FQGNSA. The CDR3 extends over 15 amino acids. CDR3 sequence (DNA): TGTGCCAGCAGCTCGCTGTGGCCGAACACCGGGGAGCTGTTTTTT. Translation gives CASSSLWPNTGELFF.

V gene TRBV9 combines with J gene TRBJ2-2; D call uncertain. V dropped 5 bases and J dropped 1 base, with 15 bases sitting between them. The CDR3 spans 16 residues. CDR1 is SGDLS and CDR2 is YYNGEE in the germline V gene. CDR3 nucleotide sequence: TGTGCCAGCAGGTCCCCTCAGAGACAGAACACCGGGGAGCTGTTTTTT. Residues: CASRSPQRQNTGELFF.

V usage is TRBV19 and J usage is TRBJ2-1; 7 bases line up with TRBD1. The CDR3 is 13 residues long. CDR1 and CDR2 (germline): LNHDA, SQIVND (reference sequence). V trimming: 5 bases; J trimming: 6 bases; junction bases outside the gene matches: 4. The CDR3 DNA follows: TGTGCCAGTAGTCTCCACAGGGGCAATGAGCAGTTCTTC. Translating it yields CASSLHRGNEQFF.

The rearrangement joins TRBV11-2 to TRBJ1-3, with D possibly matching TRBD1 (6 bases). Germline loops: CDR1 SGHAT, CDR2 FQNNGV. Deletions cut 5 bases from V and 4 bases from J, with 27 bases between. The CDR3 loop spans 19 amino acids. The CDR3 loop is CASSGTGHFFPGFGNTIYF. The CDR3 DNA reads TGTGCCAGCAGCGGAACGGGACACTTTTTCCCGGGCTTCGGAAACACCATATATTTT.